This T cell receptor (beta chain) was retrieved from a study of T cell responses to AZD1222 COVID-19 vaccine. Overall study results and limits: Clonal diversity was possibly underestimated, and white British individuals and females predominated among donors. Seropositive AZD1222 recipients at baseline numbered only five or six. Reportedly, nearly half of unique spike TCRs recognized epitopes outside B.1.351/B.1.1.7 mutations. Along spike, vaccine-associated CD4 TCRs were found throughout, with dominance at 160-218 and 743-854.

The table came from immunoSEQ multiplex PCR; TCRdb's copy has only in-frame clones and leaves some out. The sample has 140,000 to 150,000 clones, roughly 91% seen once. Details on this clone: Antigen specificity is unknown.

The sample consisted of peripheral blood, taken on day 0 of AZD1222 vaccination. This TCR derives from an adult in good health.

The DNA for the CDR3 is TGTGCCACCAGCAGAGACAGGGTTCAAAATCAGCCCCAGCATTTT. This translates into CATSRDRVQNQPQHF. V is TRBV15 and J is TRBJ1-5, with D perhaps matching TRBD1 (5 bases). V lost 0 bases and J 4 bases, leaving 10 bases between the germline ends. There are 15 residues in the CDR3. Germline loops: CDR1 LNHNV, CDR2 YYDKDF (reference sequence).